Each of the 31 T cell receptor beta chains below was sequenced from the same sample in a study of technical replicates of blood from a few donors. The table came from immunoSEQ multiplex PCR; TCRdb's copy has only in-frame clones and leaves some out. Among some 66,000 clones, 95% to 98% were seen once, and the ten largest hold roughly 0.16%. The sequenced sample consisted of T cells isolated from PBMCs. The source is a human donor in good health.

The V call is TRBV4-2, the J call TRBJ2-1, with a tentative D call TRBD1 (6 bases). The CDR3 is made up of 15 amino acids. Germline V lookup: CDR1 LGHNA, CDR2 YNFKEQ. Trimming removed 2 bases from V and 6 bases from J, with 14 bases in between. The CDR3 coding sequence is TGTGCCAGCAGCCAACATGGGGCAGGGGTCAATGAGCAGTTCTTC. Translation gives CASSQHGAGVNEQFF.

Comment on this clone: Other DNA sequences in this specimen translate into the identical CDR3. The rearrangement links TRBV9 to TRBJ1-2; 8 bases agree with TRBD1. J was trimmed by 4 bases and V by 3 bases; bases with no gene match: 5. Germline values: CDR1 SGDLS, CDR2 YYNGEE. The CDR3 length is 14 residues. The CDR3 DNA follows: TGTGCCAGCAGCGACGGGACAGGATCCTATGGCTACACCTTC. This codes for CASSDGTGSYGYTF.

This chain uses TRBV25-1 with TRBJ2-3; 10 bases fit TRBD1. Germline values: CDR1 MGHDK, CDR2 SYGVNS. The junction had 8 bases not matched to a gene; V was cut back by 10 bases and J by 1 base. The CDR3 is 15 residues long. CDR3 residues: CATPGQGLGTDTQYF. CDR3 nucleotide sequence: TGTGCCACTCCGGGACAGGGGCTAGGCACAGATACGCAGTATTTT.

The chain joins TRBV5-8 to TRBJ2-3; D may be TRBD2 (6 bases). The germline V gene has CDR1 SGHTS and CDR2 YDEGEE. V lost 5 bases and J lost 1, with 14 bases in between. The CDR3 extends over 15 amino acids. Written as DNA, the CDR3 is TGTGCCAGCAGGCTTTGGGACTCCCGCACAGATACGCAGTATTTT. It is translated as CASRLWDSRTDTQYF.

This chain uses TRBV28 with TRBJ1-5; 7 bases match TRBD1. Germline trimming cut 6 bases from V and 7 bases from J; bases unmatched to any gene: 9. The CDR3 sequence is 14 residues long. CDR1 and CDR2 from the germline V gene are MDHEN and SYDVKM. The CDR3, as DNA: TGTGCCAGCAGCCCCACAGGGGCGGGACAGCCCCAGCATTTT. The encoded protein is CASSPTGAGQPQHF. The entire variable domain, with the rest obtained from reference TRBV28 and TRBJ1-5, is as follows: DVKVTQSSRYLVKRTGEKVFLECVQDMDHENMFWYRQDPGLGLRLIYFSYDVKMKEKGDIPEGYSVSREKKERFSLILESASTNQTSMYLCASSPTGAGQPQHFGDGTRLSIL.

The J gene is TRBJ1-2, the V gene TRBV30, with D unclear. This CDR3 has 13 amino acids. Germline values: CDR1 GTSNPN, CDR2 SVGIG (reference sequence). Trimming shortened V by 0 bases and J by 3 bases, and 8 bases separated the two germline ends. The CDR3 DNA follows: TGTGCCTGGAGTGTACAGCGGGACTATGGCTACACCTTC. It codes for CAWSVQRDYGYTF.

V and J are TRBV5-4 and TRBJ1-2; 8 nucleotides agree with TRBD1. The germline CDR1 and CDR2 sequences are SGHNT and YYREEE (reference sequence). V trimming: 1 base; J trimming: 8 bases; junction bases outside the gene matches: 7. There are 14 residues in the CDR3. CDR3 region: CASSLWQGAGGYTF. The CDR3 DNA reads as TGTGCCAGCAGCTTGTGGCAGGGGGCAGGAGGCTACACCTTC.

The V call is TRBV5-1, the J call TRBJ1-1, with D possibly matching TRBD1 (5 bases). Looked up from germline, CDR1 is SGHRS and CDR2 is YFSETQ. The V end lost 4 bases, the J end lost 6 bases, and 22 bases lay between the germline ends. The CDR3 loop spans 16 amino acids. The CDR3 region is CASSATGPASGAEAFF. The DNA of the CDR3 is TGCGCCAGCAGCGCTACGGGTCCAGCCTCGGGGGCTGAAGCTTTCTTT.

The V gene is TRBV5-4, the J gene TRBJ1-1; tentative D call: TRBD1 (5 bases). The ends were cut back, 0 bases at V and 3 bases at J, with 21 bases in the middle. This CDR3 spans 18 amino acids. CDR1 SGHNT and CDR2 YYREEE come from the germline V gene (reference sequence). The CDR3 region is CASSLDRWGVSRDTEAFF. The CDR3 region has the DNA TGTGCCAGCAGCTTGGACAGATGGGGCGTATCTCGGGACACTGAAGCTTTCTTT.

The chain couples TRBV7-3 to TRBJ2-1; 8 nucleotides line up with TRBD2. This CDR3 contains 14 residues. The germline V gene has CDR1 SGHTA and CDR2 FQGTGA. V lost 0 bases and J lost 10; bases outside the gene matches: 5. This CDR3 is CASSLTPAGGEQFF. In DNA form, the CDR3 reads TGTGCCAGCAGCTTAACCCCTGCGGGGGGCGAGCAGTTCTTC. Variable domain in full (rest from reference TRBV7-3 and TRBJ2-1): GAGVSQTPSNKVTEKGKYVELRCDPISGHTALYWYRQSLGQGPEFLIYFQGTGAADDSGLPNDRFFAVRPEGSVSTLKIQRTERGDSAVYLCASSLTPAGGEQFFGPGTRLTVL.

The chain has TRBV5-6 and TRBJ1-5; 7 positions agree with TRBD1. J was trimmed by 0 bases and V by 1 base; bases with no gene match: 7. This CDR3 is 17 amino acids long. CDR1 is SGHDT, CDR2 YYEEEE, per germline. DNA of the CDR3: TGTGCCAGCAGCTTGACTCCCGGGACAGATAGCAATCAGCCCCAGCATTTT. It codes for CASSLTPGTDSNQPQHF. Together with reference TRBV5-6 and TRBJ1-5, the CDR3 gives the full variable domain: DAGVTQSPTHLIKTRGQQVTLRCSPKSGHDTVSWYQQALGQGPQFIFQYYEEEERQRGNFPDRFSGHQFPNYSSELNVNALLLGDSALYLCASSLTPGTDSNQPQHFGDGTRLSIL.

A single count supports this clone. This chain links TRBV10-1 with TRBJ1-2, with D perhaps TRBD1 (5 bases). CDR1 WNHNN and CDR2 SYGVQD come from the germline V gene (reference sequence). V lost 4 bases and J 5 bases, leaving 11 bases between the germline ends. CDR3 length equals 13 residues. The DNA of the CDR3 is TGCGCCAGCAGTGCTACCCAGGGTTATGGCTACACCTTC. This gives the protein CASSATQGYGYTF.

V usage is TRBV6-5 and J usage is TRBJ2-7, with 7 bases matching TRBD1. This CDR3 comprises 14 residues. V gave up 6 bases and J gave up 3 bases; unmatched junction bases: 8. Germline assignment: CDR1 MNHEY and CDR2 SVGAGI. The CDR3 is CASSPGTELYEQYF. Written as DNA, the CDR3 is TGTGCCAGCAGCCCCGGGACAGAGCTCTACGAGCAGTACTTC.

The chain joins TRBV6-6 to TRBJ1-1, with TRBD1 as a possible D gene (6 bases). Per germline, CDR1 MNHNY and CDR2 SVGAGI (reference sequence). The CDR3 is 14 amino acids. V lost 5 bases and J 2 bases, leaving 12 bases between the germline ends. The CDR3: CASSHRDTNTEAFF. For the CDR3, the DNA is TGTGCCAGCAGTCACCGGGACACCAACACTGAAGCTTTCTTT.

The CDR3 is CASSAVGSGIYNEQFF. For the CDR3, the DNA is TGTGCCAGCAGCGCCGTTGGTAGCGGGATTTACAATGAGCAGTTCTTC. This chain connects TRBV11-2 to TRBJ2-1, with 8 bases fitting TRBD2. The CDR3 contains 16 residues. Germline V gene lookup returns CDR1 SGHAT and CDR2 FQNNGV. V was pared by 5 bases and J by 4 bases, with 10 bases of the junction left unmatched.

The CDR3 DNA reads TGCGCCAGCAGCCAAGAAATGGAGTGGGGGACAGGAGCTTTCTTT. Protein: CASSQEMEWGTGAFF. This rearrangement joins TRBV4-1 to TRBJ1-1, with TRBD1 identical over 8 bases. This CDR3 region has 15 residues. Trimming cost V 0 bases and J 10 bases; bases outside gene matches: 10. CDR1 is MGHRA, CDR2 YSYEKL, per germline.

V is TRBV6-5 and J is TRBJ2-5; tentatively, D is TRBD2 (6 bases). Germline CDR1 reads MNHEY; CDR2 reads SVGAGI. This CDR3 comprises 16 residues. Trimming shortened V by 0 bases and J by 2 bases, and 13 bases separated the two germline ends. CDR3 loop: CASSYSWGDLQETQYF. CDR3 nucleotides: TGTGCCAGCAGTTACTCGTGGGGGGATCTACAAGAGACCCAGTACTTC.

The chain joins TRBV6-1 to TRBJ2-2, with 10 bases matching TRBD2. Trimming at V came to 4 bases and at J to 6 bases, leaving 20 bases not matched to a gene. The CDR3 has 20 amino acids. Per germline, CDR1 MNHNS and CDR2 SASEGT. The CDR3 DNA sequence: TGTGCCAGCAGTGTATTTCCCTCGTCTGAGCGGGAGGGGTGGCCCGGGGAGCTGTTTTTT. It specifies CASSVFPSSEREGWPGELFF.

This sequence joins TRBV7-8 and TRBJ2-5, with 10 bases identical to TRBD2. Germline-derived CDR1 and CDR2 are SGHVS and FQNEAQ. J was trimmed by 5 bases and V by 5 bases; bases with no gene match: 8. The CDR3 has 15 amino acids. CDR3 region: CASSESGGAVETQYF. As DNA, the CDR3 is TGTGCCAGCAGCGAGAGCGGGGGGGCCGTGGAGACCCAGTACTTC. The variable domain in full, with the rest retrieved from reference TRBV7-8 and TRBJ2-5, is GAGVSQSPRYKVAKRGQDVALRCDPISGHVSLFWYQQALGQGPEFLTYFQNEAQLDKSGLPSDRFFAERPEGSVSTLKIQRTQQEDSAVYLCASSESGGAVETQYFGPGTRLLVL.

The CDR3 spells CASRPAGGSNYEQYF. The CDR3 DNA follows: TGTGCCAGCAGACCAGCGGGAGGTTCTAACTACGAGCAGTACTTC. The genes are TRBV6-5 and TRBJ2-7; 9 nucleotides line up with TRBD2. The V gene end was trimmed by 6 bases and the J gene end by 3 bases; junction bases not matched to a gene: 9. The germline CDR1 and CDR2 sequences are MNHEY and SVGAGI. The CDR3 covers 15 residues.

The rearrangement uses TRBV6-4 and TRBJ2-5; TRBD2 matches at 12 bases. Germline loops: CDR1 MRHNA, CDR2 SNTAGT. V was clipped by 0 bases and J by 5 bases; unmatched bases: 16. This CDR3 has 20 amino acids. This CDR3 reads CASSDSRWALAGGQGETQYF. The CDR3 DNA is TGTGCCAGCAGTGACTCACGGTGGGCGCTAGCGGGGGGGCAGGGGGAGACCCAGTACTTC.

The chain uses TRBV6-5 and TRBJ2-1; D gene uncertain. Germline values: CDR1 MNHEY, CDR2 SVGAGI. V lost 0 bases, J lost 0 bases, and 9 bases lay in between. CDR3 length: 16 amino acids. The CDR3 DNA reads TGTGCCAGCAGTTACTCAACAGAACTCTCCTACAATGAGCAGTTCTTC. As protein: CASSYSTELSYNEQFF.

This sequence joins TRBV7-9 and TRBJ2-7; 11 bases line up with TRBD1. The CDR3 spans 18 residues. Losses at the gene ends were 4 bases for V and 0 bases for J; bases not matched to a gene: 11. Germline loops: CDR1 SEHNR, CDR2 FQNEAQ (reference sequence). The CDR3 spells CASSSVDRGQLVSYEQYF. DNA for the CDR3: TGTGCCAGCAGCTCCGTGGACAGGGGGCAATTGGTCTCCTACGAGCAGTACTTC. Looking up the rest from reference TRBV7-9 and TRBJ2-7 gives the full variable domain: DTGVSQNPRHKITKRGQNVTFRCDPISEHNRLYWYRQTLGQGPEFLTYFQNEAQLEKSRLLSDRFSAERPKGSFSTLEIQRTEQGDSAMYLCASSSVDRGQLVSYEQYFGPGTRLTVT.

The table lists this clone with a few counts. V is TRBV7-9 and J is TRBJ2-7, with 8 bases matching TRBD1. With V trimmed by 5 bases and J by 4 bases, 4 bases remained unmatched. This CDR3 spans 13 amino acids. Germline V gives CDR1 SEHNR, CDR2 FQNEAQ (reference sequence). CDR3 DNA sequence: TGTGCCAGCAGCCCTCAGGGGGCTTACGAGCAGTACTTC. Its translation is CASSPQGAYEQYF. Supplemented by reference TRBV7-9 and TRBJ2-7, the full variable domain reads DTGVSQNPRHKITKRGQNVTFRCDPISEHNRLYWYRQTLGQGPEFLTYFQNEAQLEKSRLLSDRFSAERPKGSFSTLEIQRTEQGDSAMYLCASSPQGAYEQYFGPGTRLTVT.

V and J are TRBV5-1 and TRBJ2-1, with D possibly being TRBD2 (6 bases). The CDR3 is made up of 14 amino acids. V lost 2 bases and J lost 4, with 10 bases in between. CDR1 is SGHRS and CDR2 is YFSETQ in the germline V gene. DNA of the CDR3: TGCGCCAGCAGCTTCGGGGGAGTGTACAATGAGCAGTTCTTC. Its translation is CASSFGGVYNEQFF.

This clone has a single count. V is TRBV29-1 and J is TRBJ1-3; 7 nucleotides agree with TRBD1. CDR1 is SQVTM, CDR2 ANQGSEA, per germline. Unmatched junction bases numbered 14, after V lost 8 bases and J lost 4 bases. The CDR3 length is 15 residues. The CDR3 reads CSPGPRGFSGNTIYF. CDR3 nucleotides: TGCAGCCCAGGTCCCAGGGGGTTCTCCGGAAACACCATATATTTT.

The genes are TRBV7-7 and TRBJ2-5, with 9 positions matching TRBD1. Germline V gene data show CDR1 as SSHAT and CDR2 as FNYEAQ (reference sequence). The CDR3 covers 17 residues. The junction had 12 bases not matched to a gene; V was cut back by 5 bases and J by 2 bases. CDR3 region: CASSDLKQGAGQETQYF. CDR3 nucleotides: TGTGCCAGCAGCGATTTAAAACAGGGGGCAGGTCAAGAGACCCAGTACTTC.

The CDR3 is CASSLSASGGQETQYF. CDR3 bases: TGTGCCAGCAGCTTAAGCGCTAGCGGGGGGCAAGAGACCCAGTACTTC. The chain has TRBV7-3 and TRBJ2-5; 11 bases agree with TRBD2. The CDR3 consists of 16 residues. Trimming took 1 base from V and 2 from J; bases not matched to a gene: 3. Germline CDR1 and CDR2: SGHTA and FQGTGA.

The CDR3, as DNA: TGTGCCAGCAGCCCGGAGCCTCAATCGGACACCATATATTTT. It translates to CASSPEPQSDTIYF. The chain couples TRBV13 to TRBJ1-3; the D is unclear. V lost 5 bases and J lost 8, with 16 bases in between. The V gene's germline CDR1 is PRHDT and CDR2 FYEKMQ (reference sequence). The CDR3 is 14 residues long.

The chain is built from TRBV7-6 and TRBJ2-7, with TRBD2 matching 8 bases. The CDR3 contains 13 residues. The V gene end was trimmed by 5 bases and the J gene end by 3 bases; junction bases not matched to a gene: 3. Germline lookup yields CDR1 SGHVS and CDR2 FNYEAQ. The CDR3 DNA is TGTGCCAGCAGCCAGGGACTAGTCTACGAGCAGTACTTC. Its translation is CASSQGLVYEQYF. Full variable domain (outside the CDR3, taken from reference TRBV7-6 and TRBJ2-7): GAGVSQSPRYKVTKRGQDVALRCDPISGHVSLYWYRQALGQGPEFLTYFNYEAQQDKSGLPNDRFSAERPEGSISTLTIQRTEQRDSAMYRCASSQGLVYEQYFGPGTRLTVT.

The count of this clone is one. This chain links TRBV7-9 with TRBJ1-2, with 10 bases identical to TRBD1. With V trimmed by 5 bases and J by 6 bases, 18 bases remained unmatched. This CDR3 spans 18 amino acids. Germline assignment: CDR1 SEHNR and CDR2 FQNEAQ (reference sequence). CDR3 sequence (DNA): TGTGCCAGCAGCGATTTAGGGACAGGGGCCCACTCGTGGCATGGCTACACCTTC. As protein: CASSDLGTGAHSWHGYTF.